This T cell receptor (beta chain) stems from a study of cytomegalovirus exposure and HLA in healthy donors. Notes on the study in general: The authors later linked a missense DCLRE1C variant to TCR beta V- and J-gene trimming. Within the data, a cluster of highly shared sequence variants was likely a sequencing artifact. In an earlier analysis, in around 590 donors, most V segments appeared productive either ~87% or ~30% of the time. Sequencing depth across donors, presence/absence analyses assumed, was roughly uniform.

About this clone: Its specificity is unknown.

The ends lost 4 bases at V and 7 bases at J; junction bases unmatched: 22. Germline V CDR1 and CDR2: SGHDT, YYEEEE. CDR3 length: 18 residues. Primers: 60 Vbeta forward and 13 Jbeta reverse. Sequencing was performed with immunoSEQ multiplex PCR; in TCRdb, only in-frame clones are kept and a portion is missing. The sample carries 190,000 or so clones, 75% to 85% recorded once. The sample comprised PBMCs. V is TRBV5-6 and J is TRBJ1-2; the match to TRBD1 covers 7 bases. This TCR was recovered from a male donor in good health and CMV-seropositive. The DNA for the CDR3 is TGTGCCAGCAGCCTGCTGAGGGACAGACTAGGGGAAGGCTCTGGCTACACCTTC. It codes for CASSLLRDRLGEGSGYTF. The full variable domain, rest sourced from reference TRBV5-6 and TRBJ1-2, is DAGVTQSPTHLIKTRGQQVTLRCSPKSGHDTVSWYQQALGQGPQFIFQYYEEEERQRGNFPDRFSGHQFPNYSSELNVNALLLGDSALYLCASSLLRDRLGEGSGYTFGSGTRLTVV.